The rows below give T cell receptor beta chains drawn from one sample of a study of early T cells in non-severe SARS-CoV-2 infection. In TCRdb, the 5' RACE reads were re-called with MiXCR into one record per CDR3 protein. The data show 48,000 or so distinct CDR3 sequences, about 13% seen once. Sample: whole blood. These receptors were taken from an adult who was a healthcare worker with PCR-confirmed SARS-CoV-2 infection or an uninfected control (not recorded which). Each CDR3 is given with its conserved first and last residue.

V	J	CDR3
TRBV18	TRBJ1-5	CASSPSTQGVKNQPQHF
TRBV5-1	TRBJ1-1	CASSLLGGSPEAFF
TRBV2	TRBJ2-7	CASTPSGSAYEQYF
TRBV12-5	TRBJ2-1	CASGIGLAQDEQFF
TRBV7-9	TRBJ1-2	CASSLGVVYGYTF
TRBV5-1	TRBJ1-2	CASSFWGTDGYTF
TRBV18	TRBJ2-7	CASSPGFSYEQYF
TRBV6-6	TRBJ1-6	CASNPTTGSGNSPLHF
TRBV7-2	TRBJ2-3	CASSLRPGDLGDTQYF
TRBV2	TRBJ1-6	CASSDTNSPLHF
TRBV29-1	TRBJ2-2	CSAHRGANTGELFF
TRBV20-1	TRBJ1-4	CSAPGYEKLFF
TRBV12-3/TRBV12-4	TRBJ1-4	CASSFLGGEKLFF
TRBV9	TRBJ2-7	CASSGDSYEQYF
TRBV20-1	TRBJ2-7	CSAVGGYTYEQYF
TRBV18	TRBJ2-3	CASSHAGFEGTDTQYF
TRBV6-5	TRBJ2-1	CASGYGNEQFF
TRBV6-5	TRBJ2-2	CASRSPVGRDTGELFF
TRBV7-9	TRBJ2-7	CASSSGEVQYF
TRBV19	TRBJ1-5	CASHVRVGDQPQHF
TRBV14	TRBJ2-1	CASSQDGVRGDTYNEQFF
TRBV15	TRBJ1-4	CATSLGEGNEKLFF
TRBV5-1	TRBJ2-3	CASRMPGDDTQYF
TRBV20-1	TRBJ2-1	CSVFQQGYNEQFF
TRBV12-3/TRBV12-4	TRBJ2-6	CASRADSGANVLTF
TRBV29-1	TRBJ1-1	CSVAPRRTGGHTEAFF
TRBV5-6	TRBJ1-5	CASSLIGNSNQPQHF
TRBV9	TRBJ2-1	CASSVYRGDSYNEQFF
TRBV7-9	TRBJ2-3	CVSSPDRTDTQYF
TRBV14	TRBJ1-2	CASSLTWGSGYTF
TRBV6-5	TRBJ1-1	CASSYLGGTEAFF
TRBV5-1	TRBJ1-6	CASSLSTVNSPLHF
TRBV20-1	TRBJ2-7	CSADGASYEQYF
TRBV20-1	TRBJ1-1	CSARDPGGNTEAFF
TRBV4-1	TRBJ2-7	CASSSWTGPYEQYF
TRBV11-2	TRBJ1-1	CASSLISQSEAFF
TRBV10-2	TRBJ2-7	CASAQEREAHEQYF
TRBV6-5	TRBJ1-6	CASSGESSYNSPLHF
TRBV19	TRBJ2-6	CASSFPNPGTYVLTF
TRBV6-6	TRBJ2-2	CASSYLDSTGELFF
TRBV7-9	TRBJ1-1	CASTPRQNTEAFF